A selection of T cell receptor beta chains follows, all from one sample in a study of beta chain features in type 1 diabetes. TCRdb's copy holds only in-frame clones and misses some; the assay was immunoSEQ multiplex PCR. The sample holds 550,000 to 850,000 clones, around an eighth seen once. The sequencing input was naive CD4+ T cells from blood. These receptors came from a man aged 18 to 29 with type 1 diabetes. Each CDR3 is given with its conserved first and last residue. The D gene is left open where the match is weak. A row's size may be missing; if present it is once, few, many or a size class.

TGTGCCAGCTTAGCCGGGACTTCGAACACCGGGGAGCTGTTTTTT	CASLAGTSNTGELFF	.	few	TRBV18	TRBJ2-2
TGTGCCTGGGGAGGAGGCCCTGGCAGGAGATCTAATCAGCCCCAGCATTTT	CAWGGGPGRRSNQPQHF	.	.	TRBV30	TRBJ1-5
TGTGCCAGCAGCTTCTCGAACACCGGGGAGCTGTTTTTT	CASSFSNTGELFF	.	few	TRBV11-3	TRBJ2-2
TGTGCCAGCAGATCCTACCAGGTCGATACGCAGTATTTT	CASRSYQVDTQYF	.	.	TRBV13	TRBJ2-3
TGTGCCAGCAGCTTCCCGAGGGACAGGGCTCTCATCCTGACTTTC	CASSFPRDRALILTF	TRBD1	few	TRBV7-2	TRBJ2-6
TGCGCCAGCAGCTTGGCGGGGGACGTCGACGAGCAGTACTTC	CASSLAGDVDEQYF	.	.	TRBV5-1	TRBJ2-7
TGTGCCTGGAGCCCGGGCCCTGTCGGGGAGACCCAGTACTTC	CAWSPGPVGETQYF	.	.	TRBV30	TRBJ2-5
TGTGCCAGCAGCCCGGAAAGCGGGCAGTACTTC	CASSPESGQYF	.	few	TRBV7-9	TRBJ2-7
TGTGCCAGCAGTGAAACGGGGGGAACTGGTCAGCCCCAGCATTTT	CASSETGGTGQPQHF	.	few	TRBV6-1	TRBJ1-5
TGCGCCAGCAGCTTCGGGGCGGACACTGAAGCTTTCTTT	CASSFGADTEAFF	.	.	TRBV5-1	TRBJ1-1
TGTGCCAGCAGCCAGTCACAGGTGAACACTGAAGCTTTCTTT	CASSQSQVNTEAFF	.	few	TRBV4-2	TRBJ1-1
TGCGCCAGCAGCTTGATGGGGACTAGCGGGGGCGATGAGCAGTTCTTC	CASSLMGTSGGDEQFF	TRBD2	few	TRBV5-1	TRBJ2-1
TGTGCCAGCAGCCCAACAGGGGCCGGGACAGCATCCAACACTGAAGCTTTCTTT	CASSPTGAGTASNTEAFF	TRBD1	.	TRBV5-4	TRBJ1-1
TGTGCCAGCAGACCGTCGTCGGTAGAGACCCAGTACTTC	CASRPSSVETQYF	.	.	TRBV6-6	TRBJ2-5
TGTGCCAGCAGCTTCCGGGACACGAATCAGCCCCAGCATTTT	CASSFRDTNQPQHF	.	.	TRBV5-6	TRBJ1-5
TGTGCCAGTCGGGACAGCCCTAGCTCCTACGAGCAGTACTTC	CASRDSPSSYEQYF	TRBD1	.	TRBV19	TRBJ2-7
TGTGCCAGCAGCCCAGGCGGGGTATCACAAGAAAAACTGTTTTTT	CASSPGGVSQEKLFF	.	.	TRBV6-5	TRBJ1-4
TGCAGCGGCAAGGGGCGCTTGAGCAATGAGCAGTTCTTC	CSGKGRLSNEQFF	.	.	TRBV29-1	TRBJ2-1
TGTGCCAGCAGCTTAGTGGCAGATACGCAGTATTTT	CASSLVADTQYF	.	.	TRBV11-2	TRBJ2-3
TGTGCCAGCAGCTCGACGGGACAAAAGGGGTGGGAGACCCAGTACTTC	CASSSTGQKGWETQYF	.	.	TRBV11-2	TRBJ2-5
TGTGCCAGCAGGCGGGGGGAAGTGGCAGATACGCAGTATTTT	CASRRGEVADTQYF	TRBD2	.	TRBV2	TRBJ2-3
TGTGCCAGCAGCCGTGGACTAGCGGGATTTGGAGATACGCAGTATTTT	CASSRGLAGFGDTQYF	TRBD2	.	TRBV11-3	TRBJ2-3
TGCAGTGCTGAGAGGGCTTTCTTT	CSAERAFF	.	few	TRBV20-1	TRBJ1-1
TGCGCCAGCAGCTCGGGGCCCCAGGGAGCTGAGCAGTTCTTC	CASSSGPQGAEQFF	.	.	TRBV5-1	TRBJ2-1
TGTGCTATTAATACAGGGACCTACAATGAGCAGTTCTTC	CAINTGTYNEQFF	.	few	TRBV28	TRBJ2-1
TGTGCCAGCAGCTTAGGGGGACTAGCGGGCATTCAGTACTTC	CASSLGGLAGIQYF	TRBD2	few	TRBV7-2	TRBJ2-4
TGTGCCAGCAGCCCGCCAGGGGCCAACGTCCTGACTTTC	CASSPPGANVLTF	.	.	TRBV27	TRBJ2-6
TGTGCCATCAGGCTAGGACGTACTAGCACAGATACGCAGTATTTT	CAIRLGRTSTDTQYF	.	.	TRBV10-3	TRBJ2-3
TGCAGCGTTGCACGGACAGAACGAGAGACCCAGTACTTC	CSVARTERETQYF	.	.	TRBV29-1	TRBJ2-5
TGCAGCGTCGCCAGGCGGTTGTCAAAAAACTACGAGCAGTACTTC	CSVARRLSKNYEQYF	.	once	TRBV29-1	TRBJ2-7